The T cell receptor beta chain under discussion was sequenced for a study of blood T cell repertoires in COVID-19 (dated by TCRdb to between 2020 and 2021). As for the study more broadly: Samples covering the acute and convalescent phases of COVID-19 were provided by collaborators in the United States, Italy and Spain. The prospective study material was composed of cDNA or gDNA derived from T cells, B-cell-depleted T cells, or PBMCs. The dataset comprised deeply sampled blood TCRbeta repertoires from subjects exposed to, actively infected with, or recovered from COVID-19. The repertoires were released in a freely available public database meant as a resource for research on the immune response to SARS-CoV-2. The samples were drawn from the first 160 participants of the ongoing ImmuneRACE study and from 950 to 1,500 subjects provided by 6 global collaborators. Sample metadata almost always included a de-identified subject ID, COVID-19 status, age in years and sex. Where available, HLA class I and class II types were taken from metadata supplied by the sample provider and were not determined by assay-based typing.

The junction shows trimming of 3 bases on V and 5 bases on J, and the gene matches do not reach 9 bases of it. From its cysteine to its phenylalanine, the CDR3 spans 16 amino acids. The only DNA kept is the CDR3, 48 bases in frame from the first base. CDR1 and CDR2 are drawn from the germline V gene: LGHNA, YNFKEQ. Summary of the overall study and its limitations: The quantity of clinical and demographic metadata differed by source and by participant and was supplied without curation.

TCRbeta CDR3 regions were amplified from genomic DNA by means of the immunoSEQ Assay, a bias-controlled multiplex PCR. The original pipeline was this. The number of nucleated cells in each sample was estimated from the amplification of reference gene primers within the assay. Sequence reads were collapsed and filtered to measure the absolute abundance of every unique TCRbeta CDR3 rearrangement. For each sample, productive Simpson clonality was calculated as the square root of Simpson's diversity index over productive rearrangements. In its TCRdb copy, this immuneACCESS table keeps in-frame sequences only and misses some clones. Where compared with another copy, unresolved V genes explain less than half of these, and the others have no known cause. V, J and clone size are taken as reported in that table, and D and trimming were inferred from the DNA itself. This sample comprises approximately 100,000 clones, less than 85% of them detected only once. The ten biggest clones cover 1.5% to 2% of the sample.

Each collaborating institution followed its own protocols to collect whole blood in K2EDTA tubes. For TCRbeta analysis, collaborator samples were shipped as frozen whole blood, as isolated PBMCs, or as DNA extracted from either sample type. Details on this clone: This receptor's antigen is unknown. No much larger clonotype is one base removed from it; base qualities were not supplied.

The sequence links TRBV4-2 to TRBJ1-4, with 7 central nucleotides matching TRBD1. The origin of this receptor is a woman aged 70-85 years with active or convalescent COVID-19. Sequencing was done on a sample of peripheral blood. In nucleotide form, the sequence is TGTGCCAGCAGCCACCCCCTTGACAGGGTAAATGAAAAACTGTTTTTT. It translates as CASSHPLDRVNEKLFF.